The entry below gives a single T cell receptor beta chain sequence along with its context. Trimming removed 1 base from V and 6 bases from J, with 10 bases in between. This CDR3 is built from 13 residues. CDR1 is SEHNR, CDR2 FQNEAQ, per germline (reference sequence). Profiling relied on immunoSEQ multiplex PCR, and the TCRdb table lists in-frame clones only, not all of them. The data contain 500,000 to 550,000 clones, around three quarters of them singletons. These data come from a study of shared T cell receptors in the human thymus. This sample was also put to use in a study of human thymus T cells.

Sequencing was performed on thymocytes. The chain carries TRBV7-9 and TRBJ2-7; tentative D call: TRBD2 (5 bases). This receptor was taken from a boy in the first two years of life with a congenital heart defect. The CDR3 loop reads CASSLVREPEQYF. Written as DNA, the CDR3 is TGTGCCAGCAGCTTAGTACGGGAACCCGAGCAGTACTTC.